A selection of T cell receptor beta chains follows, all from one sample in a study of blood T cell repertoires in COVID-19. TCRdb's copy holds only in-frame clones and misses some; the assay was immunoSEQ multiplex PCR. This table holds approximately 360,000 clones, around 92% found once. The sequencing input was peripheral blood. The receptors were gathered from a man aged 35-49 years with acute or convalescent COVID-19. The CDR3 runs from the conserved cysteine through the conserved F or W. A D gene is named only where the DNA matches it firmly. Size values are once, few and many counts, or a class for expanded clones, and some rows have none.

abundance	j_gene	d_gene	v_gene	CDR3aa	CDR3nt
NA	TRBJ2-3	TRBD2	TRBV5-1	CASSRTSGSLDTQYF	TGCGCCAGCAGCAGGACTAGCGGGAGTCTTGATACGCAGTATTTT
NA	TRBJ1-4	TRBD1	TRBV9	CASSPRQGLNEKLFF	TGTGCCAGCAGCCCGCGACAGGGACTTAATGAAAAACTGTTTTTT
NA	TRBJ1-1	TRBD1	TRBV9	CASSGGQVGTEAFF	TGTGCCAGCAGCGGGGGACAGGTGGGCACTGAAGCTTTCTTT
NA	TRBJ1-5	NA	TRBV6-5	CASQGPGNSNQPQHF	TGTGCCAGCCAGGGGCCAGGGAATAGCAATCAGCCCCAGCATTTT
NA	TRBJ1-1	NA	TRBV19	CASSVTSTTEAFF	TGTGCCAGTAGTGTGACATCAACGACTGAAGCTTTCTTT
NA	TRBJ1-1	NA	TRBV6-6	CASSYAGGLGDTEAFF	TGTGCCAGCAGTTACGCGGGGGGCCTAGGGGACACTGAAGCTTTCTTT
NA	TRBJ1-1	NA	TRBV6-2/TRBV6-3	CASSSPRGMTEAFF	TGTGCCAGCAGTTCGCCCAGGGGTATGACTGAAGCTTTCTTT
NA	TRBJ2-2	TRBD2	TRBV6-5	CASSRAGGDTGELFF	TGTGCCAGCAGCCGCGCGGGGGGGGATACCGGGGAGCTGTTTTTT
NA	TRBJ1-6	TRBD1	TRBV13	CASRLTGGLNNSPLHF	TGTGCCAGCAGGTTGACAGGGGGCTTGAATAATTCACCCCTCCACTTT
NA	TRBJ2-1	NA	TRBV20-1	CSARERNEQFF	TGCAGTGCTAGAGAACGGAATGAGCAGTTCTTC
NA	TRBJ2-2	TRBD2	TRBV23-1	CASSPREVTAPLVTGELFF	TGCGCCAGCAGTCCCCGGGAGGTTACGGCCCCCTTGGTCACCGGGGAGCTGTTTTTT
once	TRBJ2-5	TRBD1	TRBV7-9	CASSRLRTGVGETQYF	TGTGCCAGCAGCCGACTGAGGACAGGGGTGGGGGAGACCCAGTACTTC
NA	TRBJ2-2	NA	TRBV27	CASSLRALGSGELFF	TGTGCCAGCAGTTTGCGGGCCCTAGGGTCCGGGGAGCTGTTTTTT
NA	TRBJ2-1	TRBD1	TRBV6-5	CASSWDRGLDNEQFF	TGTGCCAGCAGTTGGGACAGGGGCCTCGACAATGAGCAGTTCTTC
NA	TRBJ2-5	TRBD2	TRBV11-2	CASSTGTTQETQYF	TGTGCCAGCAGCACTGGGACTACACAAGAGACCCAGTACTTC
NA	TRBJ2-7	TRBD1	TRBV6-2/TRBV6-3	CASSYFAEYNRGEQYF	TGTGCCAGCAGTTACTTCGCAGAATACAACAGGGGCGAGCAGTACTTC
NA	TRBJ1-3	NA	TRBV9	CASSMTGGVDTIYF	TGTGCCAGCAGCATGACAGGAGGTGTAGACACCATATATTTT
NA	TRBJ2-7	NA	TRBV3-1/TRBV3-2	CASSPGASESYEQYF	TGTGCCAGCAGCCCCGGAGCTAGCGAGTCCTACGAGCAGTACTTC
NA	TRBJ2-1	TRBD2	TRBV5-1	CASSLTSVEQFF	TGCGCCAGCAGCTTGACTAGCGTTGAGCAGTTCTTC
NA	TRBJ1-5	NA	TRBV4-1	CASSQVNLVSGQPQHF	TGCGCCAGCAGCCAAGTTAACCTCGTTTCGGGTCAGCCCCAGCATTTT
NA	TRBJ2-1	NA	TRBV29-1	CSVVAGQGGVDEQFF	TGCAGCGTTGTTGCAGGTCAGGGGGGCGTCGATGAGCAGTTCTTC
NA	TRBJ2-7	NA	TRBV27	CASSLSRAPKREQYF	TGTGCCAGCAGTTTATCGCGGGCCCCTAAGCGTGAGCAGTACTTC
NA	TRBJ1-1	TRBD1	TRBV5-8	CAGQGVSGTEAFF	TGTGCCGGGCAGGGGGTTAGTGGGACTGAAGCTTTCTTT
NA	TRBJ1-2	TRBD1	TRBV28	CASRQGTNYGYTF	TGTGCCAGCCGACAGGGGACTAACTATGGCTACACCTTC
NA	TRBJ2-3	TRBD2	TRBV25-1	CASRLAGTSTDTQYF	TGTGCCAGCAGATTAGCGGGGACTAGCACAGATACGCAGTATTTT
NA	TRBJ1-2	NA	TRBV7-6	CASSNRTASRDNYGYTF	TGTGCCAGCAGCAATCGGACCGCCAGTCGGGATAACTATGGCTACACCTTC
NA	TRBJ2-7	NA	TRBV27	CASSPISVTYEQYF	TGTGCCAGCAGCCCGATCTCCGTTACTTACGAGCAGTACTTC
NA	TRBJ1-1	TRBD1	TRBV9	CASNPTGDRGTEAFF	TGTGCCAGCAACCCAACAGGGGATCGGGGCACTGAAGCTTTCTTT
NA	TRBJ1-5	NA	TRBV19	CASSSQGNQPQHF	TGTGCCAGTAGTAGCCAGGGCAATCAGCCCCAGCATTTT
NA	TRBJ2-7	NA	TRBV6-4	CASSDAGSEVASYEQYF	TGTGCCAGCAGTGACGCTGGGTCGGAAGTAGCTTCCTACGAGCAGTACTTC
NA	TRBJ1-2	TRBD1	TRBV28	CASSPGQGLGRGYTF	TGTGCCAGCAGCCCGGGACAGGGCTTAGGTCGAGGCTACACCTTC
NA	TRBJ2-7	NA	TRBV12-3/TRBV12-4	CASSLIRKEEQYF	TGTGCCAGCAGTTTAATTCGGAAGGAGGAGCAGTACTTC
NA	TRBJ1-4	TRBD1	TRBV6-5	CASRDRGRGNEKLFF	TGTGCCAGCAGGGACAGGGGAAGGGGTAATGAAAAACTGTTTTTT
NA	TRBJ1-5	TRBD1	TRBV28	CASSRRQGDQPQHF	TGTGCCAGCAGCCGACGACAGGGAGATCAGCCCCAGCATTTT
NA	TRBJ2-1	NA	TRBV9	CASSGPSGRAGPHNEQFF	TGTGCCAGCAGCGGACCGAGCGGGCGAGCGGGCCCCCACAATGAGCAGTTCTTC
NA	TRBJ2-1	NA	TRBV15	CATSRDKLEGEQFF	TGTGCCACCAGCAGGGATAAACTAGAGGGTGAGCAGTTCTTC
NA	TRBJ2-3	TRBD2	TRBV7-9	CASSLSRTSGKLDTQYF	TGTGCCAGCAGCTTATCCAGGACTAGCGGGAAGTTAGATACGCAGTATTTT
NA	TRBJ1-1	TRBD1	TRBV5-6	CASSLVSTGRLLNTEAFF	TGTGCCAGCAGCTTGGTGTCGACAGGGAGGCTGTTGAACACTGAAGCTTTCTTT
NA	TRBJ2-4	NA	TRBV19	CASSSPEKNIQYF	TGTGCCAGTAGTAGCCCTGAGAAAAACATTCAGTACTTC
NA	TRBJ2-7	TRBD1	TRBV5-8	CASSLWWGGQGAHEQYF	TGTGCCAGCAGCTTGTGGTGGGGGGGACAGGGGGCCCACGAGCAGTACTTC
NA	TRBJ2-2	NA	TRBV29-1	CSVQVTGELFF	TGCAGCGTTCAGGTGACCGGGGAGCTGTTTTTT
once	TRBJ1-6	TRBD1	TRBV5-1	CASSLPTGESPLHF	TGCGCCAGCAGCTTACCGACAGGGGAATCACCCCTCCACTTT
NA	TRBJ2-1	NA	TRBV6-4	CASKKTGTYNEQFF	TGTGCCAGCAAGAAGACGGGAACCTACAATGAGCAGTTCTTC
once	TRBJ1-2	NA	TRBV30	CAWAPYNYGYTF	TGTGCCTGGGCACCCTATAACTATGGCTACACCTTC
NA	TRBJ2-1	TRBD2	TRBV6-6	CASGLASTSASGRTYNEQFF	TGTGCCAGCGGTCTTGCCTCGACTAGCGCCTCAGGGCGTACCTACAATGAGCAGTTCTTC
NA	TRBJ1-1	TRBD1	TRBV6-5	CASPPAGGTEAFF	TGTGCCAGCCCCCCGGCAGGGGGCACTGAAGCTTTCTTT
few	TRBJ2-7	NA	TRBV5-4	CASSSRSVHEQYF	TGTGCCAGCAGCTCTAGGTCAGTCCACGAGCAGTACTTC
NA	TRBJ1-2	TRBD1	TRBV6-6	CASSQGVRQHYGYTF	TGTGCCAGCAGCCAGGGGGTCCGTCAACACTATGGCTACACCTTC
NA	TRBJ1-1	NA	TRBV9	CASSPFGAANTEAFF	TGTGCCAGCAGCCCCTTTGGCGCGGCGAACACTGAAGCTTTCTTT
NA	TRBJ1-1	NA	TRBV18	CASSPTRAKLDTEAFF	TGTGCCAGCTCACCTACGAGGGCAAAGTTGGACACTGAAGCTTTCTTT
NA	TRBJ2-4	TRBD1	TRBV6-1	CASSETYRGVSGNIQYF	TGTGCCAGCAGTGAAACTTACAGGGGGGTTTCCGGAAACATTCAGTACTTC